This entry is about one TCR beta chain. The record originates from a study of blood T cell repertoires in COVID-19. The table came from immunoSEQ multiplex PCR; TCRdb's copy has only in-frame clones and leaves some out. The sample lists around 300,000 clones, over 75% occurring once. CDR1 is SQVTM and CDR2 is ANQGSEA in the germline V gene. V was clipped by 4 bases and J by 7 bases, with 11 bases between them. There are 11 residues in the CDR3. V is TRBV29-1 and J is TRBJ2-7; TRBD1 might be the D (6 bases). The TCR comes from a woman in her seventies with acute or convalescent COVID-19. The sample consisted of peripheral blood. The DNA of the CDR3 is TGCAGCGTTGGTTTAGGGGGAGAGCAGTACTTC. Its protein product is CSVGLGGEQYF.